This TCR beta chain was profiled in a study of shared clonotypes between healthy human individuals. Naive CD8 cells, CD45RO-negative and positively selected for CCR7, excluded terminally differentiated effector memory CD45RA+ cells. Whole-study findings and limits: Incompleteness in sorted-subset sequencing, despite large depth, was shown by rarefaction.

The germline V gene encodes CDR1 SNHLY and CDR2 FYNNEI. The CDR3 is made up of 16 amino acids. Trimming shortened V by 6 bases and J by 0 bases, and 15 bases separated the two germline ends. A remark on this clone: Its antigen is not identified.

The data were produced by immunoSEQ multiplex PCR, yet TCRdb's version contains in-frame clones alone and is incomplete. The sample shows over 2,000,000 clones, roughly 93% of them seen only once. The chain couples TRBV2 to TRBJ1-5; TRBD1 might be the D (6 bases). The sample was naive CD8+ T cells from PBMCs. This receptor was taken from a man younger than 35 in good health. Some clones in this sample may be carry-over from other donors' samples. The CDR3 protein is CASSEQGLYSNQPQHF. CDR3 sequence (DNA): TGTGCCAGCAGCGAACAGGGACTGTATAGCAATCAGCCCCAGCATTTT.